This TCR beta chain came from a study of shared clonotypes between healthy human individuals. Terminally differentiated effector memory CD45RA+ cells were excluded from the naive CD8 cells, which were CD45RO-negative and positively selected for CCR7. Recent acute infections and vaccinations were absent in the healthy HIV-negative adult donors. Sequencing used immunoSEQ multiplex PCR; TCRdb keeps in-frame clones, though not all of them. This table has about 2,200,000 clones, about 93% appearing once. Sequenced sample: naive CD8+ T cells from PBMCs. The TCR originated in a young man in good health. Some clones in this sample may be carry-over from other donors' samples.

CDR3 protein: CASSPLVGGVHGQYF. CDR3 in DNA: TGTGCCAGCAGTCCCCTAGTGGGCGGGGTTCACGGGCAGTACTTC. The gene calls are TRBV25-1 and TRBJ2-7; TRBD2 is a possible D gene (6 bases). CDR3 length: 15 amino acids. Trimming pared 5 bases from V and 9 bases from J, leaving 23 bases between. The germline CDR1 and CDR2 sequences are MGHDK and SYGVNS.